The 21 T cell receptor beta chains below come from one sample, sequenced in a study of OX40 agonist ivuxolimab in advanced cancers. The assay was immunoSEQ multiplex PCR, and TCRdb's table has in-frame clones only and misses some. The sample yields about 62,000 clones, about four fifths seen once. Sequencing used CD4+ or CD8+ T cells sorted from blood, obtained in a trial of the OX40 agonist ivuxolimab. The receptors were sampled from an adult with an advanced solid tumor such as melanoma, head and neck, liver or kidney cancer.

The chain has TRBV6-1 and TRBJ2-1, with TRBD2 matching over 10 bases. The CDR3 is 15 amino acids. Germline-derived CDR1 and CDR2 are MNHNS and SASEGT. V was pared by 7 bases and J by 2 bases, with 5 bases of the junction left unmatched. CDR3 sequence (DNA): TGTGCCAGCACGACTAGCGGGTTTGCCTACAATGAGCAGTTCTTC. Amino acid sequence: CASTTSGFAYNEQFF.

The CDR3: CASSLSSRWSGDRRHSGANVLTF. For the CDR3, the DNA is TGTGCCAGCAGTTTAAGTAGCCGCTGGAGCGGGGACAGGCGCCACTCTGGGGCCAACGTCCTGACTTTC. The chain has TRBV28 and TRBJ2-6; a weak D match, TRBD1 (8 bases). The ends were cut back, 2 bases at V and 0 bases at J, with 29 bases in the middle. Germline-derived CDR1 and CDR2 are MDHEN and SYDVKM. CDR3 size: 23 residues.

The chain uses TRBV4-3 and TRBJ2-1; either TRBD1 or TRBD2 may fit D (5 bases each). The CDR3 has 17 residues. V lost 4 bases and J 7 bases, leaving 23 bases between the germline ends. The germline gives CDR1 LGHNA, CDR2 YSLEER. The CDR3 region is CASSLGSAGALKNEQFF. The CDR3 DNA follows: TGCGCCAGCAGCCTAGGAAGCGCCGGGGCCCTTAAGAATGAGCAGTTCTTC.

This rearrangement joins TRBV18 to TRBJ1-1; 7 nucleotides match TRBD1. V trimming: 6 bases; J trimming: 1 base; junction bases outside the gene matches: 8. The CDR3 is made up of 15 amino acids. Germline V lookup: CDR1 KGHSH, CDR2 LQKENI. In nucleotides, the CDR3 is TGTGCCAGCTCGGAACAGGGGCTTGCGAACACTGAAGCTTTCTTT. Amino acid sequence: CASSEQGLANTEAFF. Complete variable domain (other parts from reference TRBV18 and TRBJ1-1): NAGVMQNPRHLVRRRGQEARLRCSPMKGHSHVYWYRQLPEEGLKFMVYLQKENIIDESGMPKERFSAEFPKEGPSILRIQQVVRGDSAAYFCASSEQGLANTEAFFGQGTRLTVV.

This clone was seen a handful of times. This chain joins TRBV5-4 and TRBJ2-7; 11 positions match TRBD2. The CDR3 runs 15 residues. Germline V gene data show CDR1 as SGHNT and CDR2 as YYREEE (reference sequence). V was clipped by 4 bases and J by 6 bases; unmatched bases: 9. The CDR3 sequence: CASSPKLAGVFEQYF. CDR3 DNA: TGTGCCAGCAGCCCGAAACTAGCGGGGGTATTCGAGCAGTACTTC. The complete variable domain, with remaining parts taken from reference TRBV5-4 and TRBJ2-7, reads ETGVTQSPTHLIKTRGQQVTLRCSSQSGHNTVSWYQQALGQGPQFIFQYYREEENGRGNFPPRFSGLQFPNYSSELNVNALELDDSALYLCASSPKLAGVFEQYFGPGTRLTVT.

The V and J genes are TRBV4-2 and TRBJ1-1, with D possibly being TRBD1 (6 bases). The V end lost 4 bases, the J end lost 4 bases, and 13 bases lay between the germline ends. The CDR3 totals 14 residues. The germline CDR1 and CDR2 sequences are LGHNA and YNFKEQ. The CDR3 DNA reads TGTGCCAGCAGCCCAAGGGGGTGGGGCACTGAAGCTTTCTTT. Amino acid sequence: CASSPRGWGTEAFF.

J is TRBJ1-4 and V is TRBV4-2; unclear D gene. This CDR3 contains 12 residues. The germline V and J ends were trimmed by 2 bases and 6 bases, with 4 bases remaining between them. Germline CDR1 LGHNA, CDR2 YNFKEQ. CDR3 region: CASSQKYEKLFF. CDR3 DNA: TGTGCCAGCAGCCAAAAATATGAAAAACTGTTTTTT.

The V and J genes are TRBV18 and TRBJ1-1; D gene ambiguous. V was pared by 4 bases and J by 1 base, with 7 bases between. The CDR3 totals 13 residues. CDR1 and CDR2 (germline): KGHSH, LQKENI. CDR3 bases: TGTGCCAGCTCACGGGGTCAGAACACTGAAGCTTTCTTT. Its translation is CASSRGQNTEAFF.

The J gene is TRBJ2-1, the V gene TRBV5-1; 8 bases match TRBD2. CDR1 is SGHRS, CDR2 YFSETQ, per germline. The junction had 6 bases not matched to a gene; V was cut back by 2 bases and J by 5 bases. CDR3 length: 15 amino acids. The CDR3 nucleotides are TGCGCCAGCAGCTTCATCCAGCGGGGGAACAATGAGCAGTTCTTC. It encodes CASSFIQRGNNEQFF.

This chain joins TRBV28 and TRBJ1-1, with unresolved D. CDR1 MDHEN and CDR2 SYDVKM come from the germline V gene. V was cut by 3 bases and J by 8 bases, with 10 bases left in between. CDR3 length equals 12 residues. CDR3 coding DNA: TGTGCCAGCAGTTTGACACTCACCGAAGCTTTCTTT. Translated: CASSLTLTEAFF.

The chain has TRBV7-9 and TRBJ2-2; 9 positions match TRBD1. The V gene's germline CDR1 is SEHNR and CDR2 FQNEAQ (reference sequence). CDR3 length: 17 amino acids. V lost 5 bases, J lost 2 bases, and 9 bases stayed unmatched. The CDR3 bases are TGTGCCAGCAGCACCCCGACAGGGGGTGGAAACACCGGGGAGCTGTTTTTT. This gives the protein CASSTPTGGGNTGELFF.

This chain links TRBV11-3 with TRBJ2-2; 9 bases fit TRBD1. After removal of 1 base from V and 4 bases from J, the junction contained 4 bases not matched to a gene. Germline V gives CDR1 SGHNT, CDR2 YENEEA. The CDR3 has 16 amino acids. CDR3 in DNA: TGTGCCAGCAGCTTAGGGCGGACAGGGGTCACCGGGGAGCTGTTTTTT. Translation gives CASSLGRTGVTGELFF.

This clone appeared a few times. This rearrangement joins TRBV9 to TRBJ1-1; D is unclear. The CDR3 length is 12 residues. Germline V gene lookup returns CDR1 SGDLS and CDR2 YYNGEE. The germline V and J ends were trimmed by 0 bases and 3 bases, with 3 bases remaining between them. In DNA form, the CDR3 reads TGTGCCAGCAGCGTAGGGGACACTGAAGCTTTCTTT. The encoded protein is CASSVGDTEAFF.

Only one count was recorded for this clone. The chain couples TRBV6-5 to TRBJ2-2; D is undetermined. This CDR3 comprises 13 residues. CDR1 is MNHEY and CDR2 is SVGAGI in the germline V gene. The ends were cut back, 5 bases at V and 4 bases at J, with 8 bases in the middle. The CDR3 protein is CASSPVPTGELFF. CDR3 in DNA: TGTGCCAGCAGTCCCGTACCCACCGGGGAGCTGTTTTTT.

The chain recombines TRBV6-5 with TRBJ2-4, with D tentatively TRBD1 (6 bases). This CDR3 contains 14 residues. Germline CDR1 is MNHEY and CDR2 is SVGAGI. V dropped 5 bases and J dropped 5 bases, with 13 bases sitting between them. The CDR3 is CASSRTGLENIQYF. CDR3 sequence (DNA): TGTGCCAGCAGTCGTACAGGGCTAGAAAACATTCAGTACTTC.

Turning to this clone: Other DNA variants within this sample encode the same CDR3. The chain uses TRBV18 and TRBJ1-2; 9 bases are shared with TRBD1. The CDR3 length is 16 residues. The germline V gene has CDR1 KGHSH and CDR2 LQKENI. V gave up 0 bases and J gave up 3 bases; unmatched junction bases: 5. As DNA, the CDR3 is TGTGCCAGCTCACCACCGCCGGGACAGGGTTACTATGGCTACACCTTC. It is translated as CASSPPPGQGYYGYTF.

This clone has more than one count but fewer than ten. V gene TRBV9 combines with J gene TRBJ1-2; weak D call: TRBD1 (5 bases). CDR1 is SGDLS and CDR2 is YYNGEE in the germline V gene. The V and J ends lost 0 bases and 0 bases respectively, with 9 bases between them. The CDR3 extends over 15 amino acids. CDR3 nucleotides: TGTGCCAGCAGCGTAGGTGAGGGGCCTAACTATGGCTACACCTTC. Protein product: CASSVGEGPNYGYTF. Full variable domain (outside the CDR3, taken from reference TRBV9 and TRBJ1-2): DSGVTQTPKHLITATGQRVTLRCSPRSGDLSVYWYQQSLDQGLQFLIQYYNGEERAKGNILERFSAQQFPDLHSELNLSSLELGDSALYFCASSVGEGPNYGYTFGSGTRLTVV.

The CDR3 is CASSEPTPRTGTYEQYF. In nucleotides, the CDR3 is TGTGCCAGCAGTGAGCCGACCCCCCGGACAGGGACCTACGAGCAGTACTTC. The chain employs TRBV6-1 and TRBJ2-7; 8 bases are a match to TRBD1. Germline assignment: CDR1 MNHNS and CDR2 SASEGT. V trimming: 3 bases; J trimming: 2 bases; junction bases outside the gene matches: 12. The CDR3 covers 17 residues.

This rearrangement joins TRBV30 to TRBJ2-6, with D possibly TRBD1 on 5 matching bases. V lost 7 bases and J lost 4, with 14 bases in between. This CDR3 spans 14 amino acids. CDR1 is GTSNPN, CDR2 SVGIG, per germline (reference sequence). CDR3 DNA: TGTGCCTCAACTGGGGCATCGGGGGCCAACGTCCTGACTTTC. This encodes CASTGASGANVLTF.

By share, this clone counts as medium-sized (0.01 to 0.1%). This chain joins TRBV19 and TRBJ2-2; D gene unclear. The CDR3 is 13 residues long. Trimming stripped 5 bases from V and 1 base from J, with 5 bases between. Germline V gene sequence: CDR1 LNHDA, CDR2 SQIVND (reference sequence). The CDR3 DNA reads as TGTGCCAGTAGTGTCAGGAACACCGGGGAGCTGTTTTTT. Encoded protein: CASSVRNTGELFF.

J is TRBJ1-4 and V is TRBV7-9; D not resolved. With 0 bases removed from V and 5 bases from J, the gap between germline ends came to 10 bases. The germline CDR1 and CDR2 sequences are SEHNR and FQNEAQ (reference sequence). The CDR3 runs to 15 residues. CDR3 sequence reads: CASSLAETVNEKLFF. The CDR3 nucleotides are TGTGCCAGCAGCTTAGCGGAGACCGTGAATGAAAAACTGTTTTTT.